This TCR beta chain was sequenced in a study of CD8 T cells in Susac syndrome. An amount of RNA that ranged from about 0.45 to 1 ug was reverse transcribed with random hexamers. Amplification of TCR beta CDR3 by immunoSEQ multiplex PCR spanned 54 Vbeta and 13 Jbeta. TCRdb analysed the immunoSEQ multiplex PCR reads with MiXCR anew, one entry per CDR3 protein. The data contain under 200,000 distinct CDR3 sequences, approximately 95% of them singletons. Sequencing targeted TCR beta in blood CD8+ and CD4+ T cells. Healthy donors served as age- and sex-matched controls. Negative magnetic isolation gave CD8+ and CD4+ cells; FACS enriched CD8+ TEMRA. The sample comprised CD4+ T cells from PBMCs. The origin of this receptor is a human donor in good health.

The CDR3 DNA reads as TGCAGCGTCGAATTGAGGAATGAGCAGTTCTTC. Protein product: CSVELRNEQFF. This chain uses TRBV29-1 with TRBJ2-1; D gene ambiguous. CDR1 and CDR2 from the germline V gene are SQVTM and ANQGSEA. This CDR3 has 11 residues. The germline V and J ends were trimmed by 6 bases and 7 bases, with 10 bases remaining between them.